The clone carrying this T cell receptor beta chain showed up many times. As yet, its antigen is unknown. This entry comes from a study of T cells in Graves' hyperthyroidism and ophthalmopathy. Points from the study as a whole: Blood also contained most expanded thyroid clonotypes above 0.001.

Amplification of TCR beta CDR3 regions used RNA as the template. HTBI primers were the set used in a first-round RT-PCR of the TCR CDR3. TCRdb redid the calling of the multiplex PCR reads with MiXCR, one entry per CDR3 protein. The data show 640,000 or so distinct CDR3 sequences, around 15% seen once. V lost 4 bases and J 9 bases, leaving 15 bases between the germline ends. CDR1 and CDR2 from the germline V gene are GTSNPN and SVGIG (reference sequence). This CDR3 comprises 12 residues. Sequencing was carried out using blood. The TCR sequence derives from a woman between 40 and 55 years old with Graves' ophthalmopathy. This rearrangement joins TRBV30 to TRBJ1-2; D is ambiguous. The CDR3 reads CAWTSGSSSYTF. The CDR3 bases are TGTGCCTGGACCTCGGGGTCCTCGAGCTACACCTTC.